What follows are 10 T cell receptor beta chains derived from one specimen sequenced in a study of blood T cell repertoires in COVID-19. Sequencing was performed with immunoSEQ multiplex PCR; in TCRdb, only in-frame clones are kept and a portion is missing. The sample has approximately 220,000 clones; more than 80% are singletons. Sequencing used PBMCs or T cells enriched from blood (not recorded which). The receptor set was obtained from a man aged 25-45 years who had recovered from COVID-19.

The chain has TRBV7-9 and TRBJ1-2; 7 bases map to TRBD1. V lost 5 bases, J lost 8 bases, and 11 bases stayed unmatched. The CDR3 is 14 amino acids. Germline CDR1 is SEHNR and CDR2 is FQNEAQ (reference sequence). The CDR3 DNA reads as TGTGCCAGCAGCCGCCCGACAGGGCGAGGGGGCTACACCTTC. Residues: CASSRPTGRGGYTF.

This rearrangement joins TRBV29-1 to TRBJ2-7; 9 bases match TRBD2. J lost 2 bases, V lost 4 bases, and 3 bases had no gene match. The germline gives CDR1 SQVTM, CDR2 ANQGSEA. This CDR3 comprises 13 residues. The CDR3 sequence: CSVVAGGTYEQYF. The CDR3 nucleotides read TGCAGCGTTGTGGCGGGGGGGACCTACGAGCAGTACTTC.

The chain joins TRBV7-8 to TRBJ2-7; 10 nucleotides line up with TRBD2. Germline CDR1 and CDR2: SGHVS and FQNEAQ. The CDR3 extends over 17 amino acids. The V and J ends lost 1 base and 0 bases, in that order; junction bases with no gene match: 6. CDR3 nucleotides: TGTGCCAGCAGCTTAGGACCTAGCGGGGGCGCCTCCTACGAGCAGTACTTC. Encoded protein: CASSLGPSGGASYEQYF.

The CDR3 region has the DNA TGTGCCAGCAGCTGGAAGGGGACAGGGGATAGAGGGGAGCTGTTTTTT. As protein: CASSWKGTGDRGELFF. The chain combines TRBV11-2 with TRBJ2-2; 10 bases agree with TRBD1. Germline loops: CDR1 SGHAT, CDR2 FQNNGV. The CDR3 is made up of 16 amino acids. V was pared by 4 bases and J by 8 bases, with 10 bases of the junction left unmatched.

This clone occurred many times. The chain couples TRBV7-9 to TRBJ1-2; D remains ambiguous. Germline lookup yields CDR1 SEHNR and CDR2 FQNEAQ (reference sequence). This CDR3 contains 15 residues. Trimming removed 4 bases at V and 3 bases at J, with 15 bases between. CDR3 nucleotides: TGTGCCAGCAGCTCATTCCATACTAAGGACTATGGCTACACCTTC. This sequence encodes CASSSFHTKDYGYTF.

The CDR3 DNA reads TGTGCCAGCAGTCGGGACACAGGGGAGCAGTACTTC. This codes for CASSRDTGEQYF. V and J are TRBV6-1 and TRBJ2-7; D is possibly TRBD1 (6 bases). The CDR3 has 12 residues. Germline lookup yields CDR1 MNHNS and CDR2 SASEGT. V was cut by 5 bases and J by 7 bases, with 12 bases left in between.

V and J are TRBV9 and TRBJ2-1, with 8 bases fitting TRBD1. Losses at the gene ends were 0 bases for V and 2 bases for J; bases not matched to a gene: 10. There are 18 residues in the CDR3. Germline assignment: CDR1 SGDLS and CDR2 YYNGEE. The CDR3 sequence is CASSVGWFGTGAYNEQFF. The CDR3 nucleotides read TGTGCCAGCAGCGTAGGGTGGTTCGGGACAGGAGCCTACAATGAGCAGTTCTTC.

The chain employs TRBV19 and TRBJ1-1; D uncertain. The CDR3 extends over 15 amino acids. The germline CDR1 and CDR2 sequences are LNHDA and SQIVND (reference sequence). V was shortened by 6 bases and J by 0 bases, with 14 bases between the two germline ends. CDR3 sequence (DNA): TGTGCCAGTAGCCCTGCCGGGAGAATGAACACTGAAGCTTTCTTT. This encodes CASSPAGRMNTEAFF. Full variable domain (missing parts from reference TRBV19 and TRBJ1-1): DGGITQSPKYLFRKEGQNVTLSCEQNLNHDAMYWYRQDPGQGLRLIYYSQIVNDFQKGDIAEGYSVSREKKESFPLTVTSAQKNPTAFYLCASSPAGRMNTEAFFGQGTRLTVV.

V and J are TRBV28 and TRBJ2-7; D is perhaps TRBD1 (5 bases). Trimming took 10 bases from V and 0 from J, leaving 13 bases between them. The CDR3 covers 13 residues. Germline CDR1 reads MDHEN; CDR2 reads SYDVKM. The CDR3 DNA follows: TGTGCCACTACAGCAGGGAACTCCTACGAGCAGTACTTC. Protein sequence: CATTAGNSYEQYF.

The CDR3 region is CASRSLGGGNQPQHF. CDR3 coding DNA: TGTGCCAGCAGATCTCTAGGGGGCGGCAATCAGCCCCAGCATTTT. V and J are TRBV27 and TRBJ1-5, with 7 bases matching TRBD1. V lost 6 bases, J lost 2 bases, and 7 bases stayed unmatched. The CDR3 sequence is 15 residues long. The germline gives CDR1 MNHEY, CDR2 SMNVEV (reference sequence).